The clone carrying this TCR beta chain came up a few times. The record originates from a study of T cell changes during pregnancy in multiple sclerosis. This CDR3 comprises 11 residues. With 7 bases removed from V and 2 bases from J, the gap between germline ends came to 4 bases. CDR1 and CDR2 from the germline V gene are MNHNS and SASEGT. Using immunoSEQ multiplex PCR, the repertoire was profiled, and TCRdb retains in-frame clones only, with some absent. The table shows roughly 45,000 clones, with around 90% occurring only once. The sequence derives from a female donor in good health, enrolled as a control in a pregnancy study. The chain employs TRBV6-1 and TRBJ2-3, with unresolved D. Sequenced here: peripheral blood, sampled in the first trimester of pregnancy. The CDR3 nucleotides read TGTGCCAGCATCATCACAGATACGCAGTATTTT. Translation: CASIITDTQYF.